The 7 T cell receptor beta chains below were found in one sample sequenced in a study of regulatory dendritic cells for organ transplantation. Only in-frame clones appear in the TCRdb table, and some are missing; sequencing was by immunoSEQ multiplex PCR. The sample yields under 30,000 clones, over 75% seen once. Sequencing was done on a sample of memory CD4+ T cells from blood. Subset indicated: CD45RO+ memory T cells. These receptors all come from a human donor in good health.

This clone occurred a few times. J is TRBJ1-2 and V is TRBV28; no firm D call. V was pared by 4 bases and J by 6 bases, with 15 bases between. The CDR3 loop spans 14 amino acids. Germline CDR1 is MDHEN and CDR2 is SYDVKM. DNA for the CDR3: TGTGCCAGCAGTTCCTTCTCCCTTGGGGATGGCTACACCTTC. Translated: CASSSFSLGDGYTF.

This chain connects TRBV6-5 to TRBJ1-3; D unresolved. The CDR3 has 15 amino acids. Germline V gene data show CDR1 as MNHEY and CDR2 as SVGAGI. V lost 0 bases and J lost 0, with 6 bases in between. CDR3 amino acids: CASSYSRSSGNTIYF. The CDR3 bases are TGTGCCAGCAGTTACTCGAGGAGCTCTGGAAACACCATATATTTT.

J is TRBJ2-2 and V is TRBV7-9; D may be TRBD1 (6 bases). With 5 bases removed from V and 3 bases from J, the gap between germline ends came to 13 bases. The CDR3 loop spans 15 amino acids. The germline V gene has CDR1 SEHNR and CDR2 FQNEAQ (reference sequence). CDR3 residues: CASSGTDSYTGELFF. The CDR3 DNA reads as TGTGCCAGCAGCGGCACGGACAGTTACACCGGGGAGCTGTTTTTT.

The chain has TRBV5-5 and TRBJ1-2; no clear D. Germline V gene sequence: CDR1 SGHKS, CDR2 YYEKEE (reference sequence). CDR3 length: 13 residues. Trimming removed 1 base from V and 2 bases from J, with 6 bases in between. The CDR3 here is CASSLRSNYGYTF. The DNA for the CDR3 is TGTGCCAGCAGCTTGAGGTCCAACTATGGCTACACCTTC.

This chain joins TRBV30 and TRBJ1-6, with D possibly being TRBD1 (6 bases). The germline V gene encodes CDR1 GTSNPN and CDR2 SVGIG (reference sequence). The CDR3 sequence is 17 residues long. The V end was cut by 2 bases, the J end by 7 bases, with 21 bases between. DNA of the CDR3: TGTGCCTGGAGTACCCCGGGGACACCAAGGGGGAATTCACCCCTCCACTTT. Translating it yields CAWSTPGTPRGNSPLHF. Filled out from reference TRBV30 and TRBJ1-6, the complete variable domain reads SQTIHQWPATLVQPVGSPLSLECTVEGTSNPNLYWYRQAAGRGLQLLFYSVGIGQISSEVPQNLSASRPQDRQFILSSKKLLLSDSGFYLCAWSTPGTPRGNSPLHFGNGTRLTVT.

The chain carries TRBV5-4 and TRBJ2-3; 10 bases map to TRBD1. The V gene's germline CDR1 is SGHNT and CDR2 YYREEE (reference sequence). Unmatched junction bases numbered 3, after V lost 3 bases and J lost 5 bases. This CDR3 region has 14 residues. CDR3 DNA: TGTGCCAGCAGCTCCCGGGACAGGGGAGATACGCAGTATTTT. This gives the protein CASSSRDRGDTQYF.

The CDR3 coding sequence is TGTGCCAGCAGCCGCACCTACAAGGACGAGCAGTACTTC. The encoded protein is CASSRTYKDEQYF. This chain uses TRBV7-9 with TRBJ2-7, with D hard to call. V lost 5 bases, J lost 5 bases, and 13 bases lay in between. Germline V lookup: CDR1 SEHNR, CDR2 FQNEAQ (reference sequence). CDR3 length equals 13 residues.